This T cell receptor beta chain was observed in a study of blood T cell repertoires in COVID-19. Whole-study context: The analysed material was cDNA or gDNA that came from T cells, B-cell-depleted T cells, or PBMCs.

CDR3 length: 12 residues. Germline V gene data show CDR1 as SGDLS and CDR2 as YYNGEE. V gave up 7 bases and J gave up 2 bases, with 10 bases separating them. Original processing notes: Estimation of nucleated cell counts relied on the amplification of reference gene primers. The data were produced by immunoSEQ multiplex PCR, yet TCRdb's version contains in-frame clones alone and is incomplete. The D gene and trimming were derived from the DNA, and the V and J assignments and clone size from that table. Found here are about 240,000 clones, around 85% of them singletons; the top ten hold around 2.8%. Sequencing input: peripheral blood. The sequence came from a woman aged 25 to 39 who had recovered from COVID-19. J is TRBJ2-7 and V is TRBV9; D not certain. CDR3 sequence (DNA): TGTGCCAGCGGAAGAAGCGCCTACGAGCAGTACTTC. Translation gives CASGRSAYEQYF. The full variable domain, rest sourced from reference TRBV9 and TRBJ2-7, is DSGVTQTPKHLITATGQRVTLRCSPRSGDLSVYWYQQSLDQGLQFLIQYYNGEERAKGNILERFSAQQFPDLHSELNLSSLELGDSALYFCASGRSAYEQYFGPGTRLTVT.